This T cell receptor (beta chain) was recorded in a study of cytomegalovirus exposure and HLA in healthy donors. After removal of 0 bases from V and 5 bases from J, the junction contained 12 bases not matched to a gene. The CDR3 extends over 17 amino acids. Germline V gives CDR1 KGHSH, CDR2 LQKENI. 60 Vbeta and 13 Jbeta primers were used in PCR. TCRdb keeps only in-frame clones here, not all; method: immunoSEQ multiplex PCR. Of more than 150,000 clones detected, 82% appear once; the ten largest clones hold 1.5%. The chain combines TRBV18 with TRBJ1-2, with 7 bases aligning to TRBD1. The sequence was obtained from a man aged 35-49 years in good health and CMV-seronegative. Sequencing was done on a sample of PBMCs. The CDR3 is CASSPPNQGGTGYGYTF. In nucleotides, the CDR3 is TGTGCCAGCTCACCACCGAATCAGGGGGGCACGGGATATGGCTACACCTTC.